The rows below give T cell receptor beta chains drawn from one sample of a study of CD8 T cells in ankylosing spondylitis. TCRdb processed the 5' RACE reads anew with MiXCR; each CDR3 protein has one entry. The sample includes under 950,000 distinct CDR3 sequences, over 15% of them seen just once. The sample comprised blood, either unsorted or a sorted T cell fraction (not recorded which). All receptors come from a male donor with ankylosing spondylitis. Each CDR3 is given with its conserved first and last residue. D genes are given only for firm matches. Clone size is shown for a subset of rows, as once, few, many or a class of expanded clone.

V gene	J gene	clone size	D gene	CDR3 protein	CDR3 DNA
TRBV7-2	TRBJ1-3	-	-	CASSLEGLSGNTIYF	TGTGCCAGCAGCTTAGAGGGGTTGTCCGGAAACACCATATATTTT
TRBV5-4	TRBJ1-5	-	-	CASSLGAGHNQPQHF	TGTGCCAGCAGCTTGGGGGCAGGTCATAATCAGCCCCAGCATTTT
TRBV30	TRBJ2-7	-	-	CAWSVGAGPEQYF	TGTGCCTGGAGTGTAGGTGCAGGGCCCGAGCAGTACTTC
TRBV29-1	TRBJ2-7	few	TRBD2	CSVRLAAYEQYF	TGCAGCGTCCGACTAGCGGCTTACGAGCAGTACTTC
TRBV7-3	TRBJ2-7	-	TRBD2	CASSSRRTSGGTYEQYF	TGTGCCAGCAGCTCCCGTCGGACTAGCGGGGGAACTTACGAGCAGTACTTC
TRBV11-2	TRBJ2-3	many	-	CASSAWSGAMSTDTQYF	TGTGCCAGCAGCGCGTGGTCGGGGGCCATGAGCACAGATACGCAGTATTTT
TRBV5-1	TRBJ2-1	many	-	CASSFLSIPNNEQFF	TGCGCCAGCAGCTTTTTGTCAATACCAAACAATGAGCAGTTCTTC
TRBV7-9	TRBJ2-5	few	TRBD2	CASTGTNQETQYF	TGTGCCAGCACCGGGACTAACCAAGAGACCCAGTACTTC
TRBV7-8	TRBJ2-1	once	TRBD1	CASSLALGTGGYNEQFF	TGTGCCAGCAGCTTAGCGCTGGGGACAGGGGGATACAATGAGCAGTTCTTC
TRBV3-1	TRBJ2-2	few	TRBD2	CASSRGLASKNTGELFF	TGTGCCAGCAGCCGGGGACTAGCGAGTAAGAACACCGGGGAGCTGTTTTTT
TRBV29-1	TRBJ2-3	-	-	CSVDSPTDTQYF	TGCAGCGTTGATAGTCCCACAGATACGCAGTATTTT
TRBV20-1	TRBJ2-7	few	TRBD1	CSARSGTVKPFIYEQYF	TGCAGTGCTAGATCGGGGACAGTCAAACCCTTTATCTACGAGCAGTACTTC
TRBV29-1	TRBJ2-1	few	TRBD1	CSVEVGQGRVNEQFF	TGCAGCGTGGAGGTGGGACAGGGGAGGGTCAATGAGCAGTTCTTC
TRBV28	TRBJ2-6	-	-	CASSSQDLSGANVLTF	TGTGCCAGCAGTTCTCAGGACCTCTCTGGGGCCAACGTCCTGACTTTC
TRBV30	TRBJ2-3	once	TRBD2	CAWSVSPPTSADTQYF	TGTGCCTGGAGTGTGTCCCCACCGACTAGCGCAGATACGCAGTATTTT
TRBV20-1	TRBJ2-3	few	-	CSAGRDTDTQYF	TGCAGTGCTGGGCGGGACACAGATACGCAGTATTTT
TRBV20-1	TRBJ2-1	few	-	CSARLINEQFF	TGCAGTGCTAGACTGATTAATGAGCAGTTCTTC
TRBV24-1	TRBJ2-2	few	-	CATSDPKRDTGELFF	TGTGCCACCAGTGATCCCAAGCGGGACACCGGGGAGCTGTTTTTT
TRBV4-1	TRBJ2-3	few	-	CASSQDLLASTDTQYF	TGCGCCAGCAGCCAAGATCTGCTAGCGAGCACAGATACGCAGTATTTT
TRBV11-2	TRBJ2-2	-	TRBD2	CASSPGLGDTGELFF	TGTGCCAGCAGCCCGGGACTAGGGGACACCGGGGAGCTGTTTTTT
TRBV20-1	TRBJ2-3	few	TRBD2	CSAISGGNTQYF	TGCAGTGCAATTAGCGGGGGTAATACGCAGTATTTT
TRBV3-1	TRBJ2-1	-	TRBD2	CASSPTLAFNEQFF	TGTGCCAGCAGCCCCACACTAGCGTTCAATGAGCAGTTCTTC
TRBV12-3/TRBV12-4	TRBJ2-3	-	-	CAISSARIWGLSTDTQYF	TGTGCCATCAGTTCCGCCAGGATCTGGGGGCTTAGCACAGATACGCAGTATTTT
TRBV10-3	TRBJ1-5	few	-	CAISESTRAGRHQPQHF	TGTGCCATCAGTGAGTCGACTCGGGCCGGGCGTCATCAGCCCCAGCATTTT
TRBV10-3	TRBJ2-5	-	TRBD2	CATARGEETQYF	TGTGCCACCGCCCGGGGGGAGGAGACCCAGTACTTC
TRBV10-3	TRBJ2-7	many	-	CAISAPGVTYEQYF	TGTGCCATCAGTGCCCCGGGGGTCACCTACGAGCAGTACTTC
TRBV24-1	TRBJ2-1	many	TRBD2	CATSGDLNSGTYNEQFF	TGTGCCACCAGTGGCGACCTTAATAGCGGGACCTACAATGAGCAGTTCTTC
TRBV12-3/TRBV12-4	TRBJ2-7	-	-	CASSQGIFEQYF	TGTGCCAGCAGTCAGGGAATCTTCGAGCAGTACTTC
TRBV7-8	TRBJ1-5	-	TRBD1	CASSFTGDSGQPQHF	TGTGCCAGCAGCTTCACAGGGGATTCGGGTCAGCCCCAGCATTTT
TRBV5-1	TRBJ2-7	-	-	CASSTGNYEQYF	TGCGCCAGCAGCACCGGGAACTACGAGCAGTACTTC
TRBV20-1	TRBJ2-5	-	TRBD2	CSAPLGRVGQETQYF	TGCAGTGCTCCCTTGGGGAGGGTGGGTCAAGAGACCCAGTACTTC
TRBV5-5	TRBJ2-7	many	-	CASSWGDSGKSYEQYF	TGTGCCAGCAGCTGGGGGGATAGCGGTAAATCCTACGAGCAGTACTTC
TRBV20-1	TRBJ2-1	once	-	CCGRASGLAGYSYNEQFF	TGCTGTGGTCGGGCCTCGGGACTGGCGGGGTACTCCTACAATGAGCAGTTCTTC
TRBV3-1	TRBJ1-2	-	TRBD1	CASSHSGTGSAYGYTF	TGTGCCAGCAGCCACTCGGGGACAGGGTCGGCCTATGGCTACACCTTC
TRBV20-1	TRBJ2-1	-	TRBD2	CSARDLTSGTNNEQFF	TGCAGTGCTAGAGATTTGACTAGCGGGACCAACAATGAGCAGTTCTTC
TRBV6-1	TRBJ2-7	once	TRBD2	CASALLAAYEQYF	TGTGCCAGCGCGCTACTAGCGGCCTACGAGCAGTACTTC
TRBV3-1	TRBJ1-6	-	-	CASSQDPGAVLHF	TGTGCCAGCAGCCAAGATCCCGGGGCAGTCCTCCACTTT
TRBV28	TRBJ2-7	-	TRBD2	CASSLFTSGSVGEQYF	TGTGCCAGCAGTTTATTCACTAGCGGGAGTGTAGGCGAGCAGTACTTC
TRBV5-1	TRBJ2-1	many	TRBD2	CASSSLTSGGYNEQFF	TGCGCCAGCAGCTCCCTGACTAGCGGGGGCTACAATGAGCAGTTCTTC
TRBV4-1	TRBJ2-1	few	-	CASSQERAVFEQFF	TGCGCCAGCAGCCAAGAGAGAGCAGTCTTTGAGCAGTTCTTC
TRBV12-3/TRBV12-4	TRBJ2-3	few	-	CASTLERDTQYF	TGTGCCAGCACCCTCGAGCGAGATACGCAGTATTTT
TRBV5-6	TRBJ2-1	-	-	CASSGGGIFSYNEQFF	TGTGCCAGCAGCGGGGGGGGCATATTCTCCTACAATGAGCAGTTCTTC
TRBV12-3/TRBV12-4	TRBJ2-3	many	-	CASSYSTQYF	TGTGCCAGCAGTTATTCCACGCAGTATTTT
TRBV13	TRBJ2-7	-	-	CASSFRQDYEQYF	TGTGCCAGCAGCTTCCGACAGGACTACGAGCAGTACTTC
TRBV28	TRBJ1-6	-	-	CASHRGPYNSPLHF	TGTGCCAGCCACCGGGGCCCCTATAATTCACCCCTCCACTTT
TRBV9	TRBJ2-3	few	-	CASSGSPGGRGDTQYF	TGTGCCAGCAGCGGCTCTCCTGGGGGCCGGGGGGATACGCAGTATTTT
TRBV11-2	TRBJ2-3	-	-	CASSVQGGSEDTQYF	TGTGCCAGCAGCGTCCAGGGGGGTTCCGAAGATACGCAGTATTTT
TRBV7-2	TRBJ1-2	-	-	CASSLGGGFGGGYTF	TGTGCCAGCAGCTTAGGGGGCGGCTTTGGGGGCGGCTACACCTTC
TRBV29-1	TRBJ2-1	-	-	CSVGALYNEQFF	TGCAGCGTTGGGGCCCTTTACAATGAGCAGTTCTTC
TRBV10-3	TRBJ2-2	few	-	CAISPRLDTGELFF	TGTGCCATCAGTCCTAGACTAGATACCGGGGAGCTGTTTTTT
TRBV29-1	TRBJ1-1	few	TRBD1	CSVAGQGKNTEAFF	TGCAGCGTGGCCGGACAGGGAAAGAACACTGAAGCTTTCTTT
TRBV29-1	TRBJ1-2	-	TRBD1	CSAGPGPKGTGDPGLGGYTF	TGCAGCGCTGGCCCGGGTCCCAAAGGGACAGGGGATCCCGGATTGGGTGGCTACACCTTC
TRBV7-9	TRBJ2-4	-	-	CASSFGQAPDIQYF	TGTGCCAGCAGCTTTGGACAAGCCCCGGACATTCAGTACTTC
TRBV4-2	TRBJ2-7	few	TRBD1	CASSQDSTGFAYEQYF	TGTGCCAGCAGCCAAGATTCGACAGGGTTTGCCTACGAGCAGTACTTC
TRBV20-1	TRBJ2-7	few	-	CSARDSESVVYEQYF	TGCAGTGCACGGGACTCCGAATCTGTTGTCTACGAGCAGTACTTC
TRBV29-1	TRBJ2-3	few	-	CSVETSDTQYF	TGCAGCGTAGAGACATCAGATACGCAGTATTTT
TRBV7-9	TRBJ2-5	-	-	CASSPSSSETQYF	TGTGCCAGCAGCCCTTCCAGTTCTGAGACCCAGTACTTC
TRBV7-2	TRBJ2-2	-	-	CASSLAPPGTSGELFF	TGTGCCAGCAGCTTAGCGCCGCCCGGGACATCCGGGGAGCTGTTTTTT
TRBV4-1	TRBJ1-1	-	-	CASSQRQVGEMNTEAFF	TGCGCCAGCAGCCAACGACAGGTGGGGGAAATGAACACTGAAGCTTTCTTT
TRBV13	TRBJ2-5	-	-	CASSHPEGQGETQYF	TGTGCCAGCAGCCACCCGGAGGGTCAGGGAGAGACCCAGTACTTC